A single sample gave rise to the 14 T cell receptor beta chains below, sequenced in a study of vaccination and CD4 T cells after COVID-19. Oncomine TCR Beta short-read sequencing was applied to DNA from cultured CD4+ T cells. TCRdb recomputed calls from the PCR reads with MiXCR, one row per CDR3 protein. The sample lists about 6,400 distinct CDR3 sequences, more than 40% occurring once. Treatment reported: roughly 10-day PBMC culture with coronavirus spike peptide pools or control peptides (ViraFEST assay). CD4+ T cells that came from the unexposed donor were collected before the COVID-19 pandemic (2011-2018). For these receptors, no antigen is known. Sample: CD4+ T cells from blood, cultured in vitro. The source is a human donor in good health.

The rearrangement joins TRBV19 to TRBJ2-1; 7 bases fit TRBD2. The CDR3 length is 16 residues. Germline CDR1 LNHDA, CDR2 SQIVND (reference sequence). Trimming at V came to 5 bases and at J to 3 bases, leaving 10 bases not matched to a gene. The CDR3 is CASSGGGPLRYNEQFF. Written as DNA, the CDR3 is TGTGCCAGTAGTGGGGGGGGTCCTCTTCGCTACAATGAGCAGTTCTTC.

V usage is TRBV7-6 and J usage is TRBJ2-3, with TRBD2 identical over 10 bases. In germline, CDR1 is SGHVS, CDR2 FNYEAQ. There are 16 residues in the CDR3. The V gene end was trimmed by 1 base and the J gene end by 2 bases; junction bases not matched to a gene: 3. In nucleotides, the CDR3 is TGTGCCAGCAGCTTAGTAGCGGGAGGAAACACAGATACGCAGTATTTT. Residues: CASSLVAGGNTDTQYF.

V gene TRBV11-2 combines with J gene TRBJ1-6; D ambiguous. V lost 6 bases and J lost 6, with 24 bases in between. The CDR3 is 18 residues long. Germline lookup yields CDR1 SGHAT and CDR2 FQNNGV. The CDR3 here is CASSFSPPRTGVNSPLHF. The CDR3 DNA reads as TGTGCCAGCAGTTTCTCCCCTCCCCGGACTGGAGTTAATTCACCCCTCCACTTT.

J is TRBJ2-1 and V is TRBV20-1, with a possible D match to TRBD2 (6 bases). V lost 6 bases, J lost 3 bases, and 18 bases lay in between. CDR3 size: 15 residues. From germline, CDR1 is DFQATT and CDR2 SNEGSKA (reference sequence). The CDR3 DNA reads TGCAGTGCCACCGTTGGGCGGGGATTCTACAATGAGCAGTTCTTC. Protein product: CSATVGRGFYNEQFF.

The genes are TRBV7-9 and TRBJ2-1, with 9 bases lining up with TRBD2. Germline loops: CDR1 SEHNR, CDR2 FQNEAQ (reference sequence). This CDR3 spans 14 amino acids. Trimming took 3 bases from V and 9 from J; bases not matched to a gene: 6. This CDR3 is CASSLAGGLSEQFF. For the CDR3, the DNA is TGTGCCAGCAGCTTGGCGGGGGGGCTGAGTGAGCAGTTCTTC. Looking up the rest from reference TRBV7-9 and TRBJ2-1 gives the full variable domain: DTGVSQNPRHKITKRGQNVTFRCDPISEHNRLYWYRQTLGQGPEFLTYFQNEAQLEKSRLLSDRFSAERPKGSFSTLEIQRTEQGDSAMYLCASSLAGGLSEQFFGPGTRLTVL.

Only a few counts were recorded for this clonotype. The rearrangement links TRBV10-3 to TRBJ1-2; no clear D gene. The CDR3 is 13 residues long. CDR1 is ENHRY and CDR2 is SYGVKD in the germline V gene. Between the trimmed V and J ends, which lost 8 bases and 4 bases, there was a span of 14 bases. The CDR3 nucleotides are TGTGCCATCCCCGGGGATAGTCGCTATGGCTACACCTTC. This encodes CAIPGDSRYGYTF.

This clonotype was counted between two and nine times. CDR3 loop: CAWSHGGAIQETQYF. The DNA for the CDR3 is TGTGCCTGGAGTCATGGGGGGGCTATCCAAGAGACCCAGTACTTC. The chain carries TRBV30 and TRBJ2-5; possible D gene TRBD2, 7 bases. From germline, CDR1 is GTSNPN and CDR2 SVGIG (reference sequence). This CDR3 spans 15 amino acids. Between the trimmed V and J ends, which lost 2 bases and 1 base, there was a span of 14 bases. The variable domain in full, completed from reference TRBV30 and TRBJ2-5, reads SQTIHQWPATLVQPVGSPLSLECTVEGTSNPNLYWYRQAAGRGLQLLFYSVGIGQISSEVPQNLSASRPQDRQFILSSKKLLLSDSGFYLCAWSHGGAIQETQYFGPGTRLLVL.

The CDR3 here is CSARAQTGHTDTQYF. In DNA, the CDR3 is TGCAGTGCTAGAGCCCAGACAGGCCACACAGATACGCAGTATTTT. The chain recombines TRBV20-1 with TRBJ2-3; D is possibly TRBD1 (6 bases). CDR1 is DFQATT and CDR2 is SNEGSKA in the germline V gene (reference sequence). The CDR3 has 15 residues. V dropped 1 base and J dropped 2 bases, with 13 bases sitting between them.

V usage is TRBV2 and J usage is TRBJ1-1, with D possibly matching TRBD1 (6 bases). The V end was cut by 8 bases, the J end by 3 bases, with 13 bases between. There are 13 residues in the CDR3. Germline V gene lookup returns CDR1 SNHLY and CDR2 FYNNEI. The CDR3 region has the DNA TGTGCCAGCCTCCGACAGGTCGACACTGAAGCTTTCTTT. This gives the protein CASLRQVDTEAFF. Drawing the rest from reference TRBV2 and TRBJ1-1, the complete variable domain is EPEVTQTPSHQVTQMGQEVILRCVPISNHLYFYWYRQILGQKVEFLVSFYNNEISEKSEIFDDQFSVERPDGSNFTLKIRSTKLEDSAMYFCASLRQVDTEAFFGQGTRLTVV.

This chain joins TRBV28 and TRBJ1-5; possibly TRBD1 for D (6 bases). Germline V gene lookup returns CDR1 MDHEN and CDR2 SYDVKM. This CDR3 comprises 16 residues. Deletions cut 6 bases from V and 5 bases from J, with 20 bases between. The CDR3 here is CASRPDWGAGDQPQHF. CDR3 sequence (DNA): TGTGCCAGCAGACCAGATTGGGGCGCAGGGGATCAGCCCCAGCATTTT.

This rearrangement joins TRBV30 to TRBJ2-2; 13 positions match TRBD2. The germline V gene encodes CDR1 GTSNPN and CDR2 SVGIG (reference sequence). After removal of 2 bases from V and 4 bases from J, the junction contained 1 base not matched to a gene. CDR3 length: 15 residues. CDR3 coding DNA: TGTGCCTGGAGTAGGACTAGCGGGAGCACCGGGGAGCTGTTTTTT. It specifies CAWSRTSGSTGELFF.

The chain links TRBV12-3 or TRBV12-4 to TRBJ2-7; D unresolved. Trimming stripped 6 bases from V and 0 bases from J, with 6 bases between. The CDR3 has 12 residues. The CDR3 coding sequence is TGTGCCAGCAGCCGGAGCTCCTACGAGCAGTACTTC. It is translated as CASSRSSYEQYF.

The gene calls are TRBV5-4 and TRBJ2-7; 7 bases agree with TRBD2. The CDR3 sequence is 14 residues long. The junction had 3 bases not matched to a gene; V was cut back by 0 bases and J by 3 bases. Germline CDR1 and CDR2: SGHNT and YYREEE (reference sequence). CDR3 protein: CASSLAGRGYEQYF. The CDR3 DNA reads TGTGCCAGCAGCTTGGCGGGGAGGGGCTACGAGCAGTACTTC.

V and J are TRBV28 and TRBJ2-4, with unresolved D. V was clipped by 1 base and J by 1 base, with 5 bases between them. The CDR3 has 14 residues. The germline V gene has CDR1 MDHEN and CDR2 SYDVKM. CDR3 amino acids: CASSLSGAKNIQYF. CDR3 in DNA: TGTGCCAGCAGTTTATCAGGCGCCAAAAACATTCAGTACTTC.